The rows below give T cell receptor beta chains drawn from one sample of a study of vaccination effects on CD4 cells after COVID-19. Only in-frame clones appear in the TCRdb table, and some are missing; sequencing was by immunoSEQ multiplex PCR. Among 62,000 or so clones, roughly 80% were seen once, and the ten largest hold 9% to 15%. Their antigens are not known. The specimen was CD4+ T cells from PBMCs cultured with SARS-CoV-2 spike peptides, collected before COVID-19 vaccination. These receptor sequences come from a human donor who received a COVID-19 vaccine. Each CDR3 is given with its conserved first and last residue. D genes are given only for firm matches. Clone size is given for some rows only: seen once, a few or many times, or a class if the clone is expanded.

j_call,d_call,clone_size,v_call,cdr3_nt,cdr3_aa
TRBJ2-1,-,-,TRBV18,TGTGCCAGCTCACCGGGGAATGAGCAGTTCTTC,CASSPGNEQFF
TRBJ1-1,-,-,TRBV3-1/TRBV3-2,TGTGCCAGCAGCCAGTCGAACACTGAAGCTTTCTTT,CASSQSNTEAFF
TRBJ1-1,TRBD1,few,TRBV2,TGTGCCAGCAGTAGGGACAGCTGGAACACTGAAGCTTTCTTT,CASSRDSWNTEAFF
TRBJ2-3,-,-,TRBV1,TGCACCAGCAGCCAAGATCATAGGCTAGCGGGGGCCCCACAGGTGACAGATACGCAGTATTTT,CTSSQDHRLAGAPQVTDTQYF
TRBJ2-1,TRBD1,few,TRBV2,TGTGCCAGCAGCGCTAGACAGGGCGTAGTGGGTAATGAGCAGTTCTTC,CASSARQGVVGNEQFF
TRBJ2-2,TRBD2,-,TRBV3-1/TRBV3-2,TGTGCCAGCAGCCACGGGACTAGAAACACCGGGGAGCTGTTTTTT,CASSHGTRNTGELFF
TRBJ2-2,-,-,TRBV5-1,TGCGCCAGCAGCTGGGTTACGAGGGGAAACACCGGGGAGCTGTTTTTT,CASSWVTRGNTGELFF
TRBJ1-1,TRBD1,-,TRBV3-1/TRBV3-2,TGTGCCAGCAACCGACAGGGGAACACTGAAGCTTTCTTT,CASNRQGNTEAFF
TRBJ1-1,-,-,TRBV5-1,TGCGCCAGCAGCGGGGGTCGCAGCTCTAACACTGAAGCTTTCTTT,CASSGGRSSNTEAFF
TRBJ2-5,TRBD2,-,TRBV6-5,TGTGCCAGCAGTTATCGGCTAGCGGGTCAAGAGACCCAGTACTTC,CASSYRLAGQETQYF
TRBJ2-2,-,few,TRBV11-2,TGTGCCAGCAGCCTAACAGCGACTTCGAACACCGGGGAGCTGTTTTTT,CASSLTATSNTGELFF
TRBJ2-1,-,-,TRBV24-1,TGTGCCACCGGGGTCAATGAGCAGTTCTTC,CATGVNEQFF
TRBJ2-1,-,-,TRBV6-5,TGTGCCAGCAGACCGCAGGGGAGCTCCTACAATGAGCAGTTCTTC,CASRPQGSSYNEQFF
TRBJ2-3,-,once,TRBV29-1,TGCAGCGTTGAAGATCCAGGGATGGGCCCCACAGATACGCAGTATTTT,CSVEDPGMGPTDTQYF
TRBJ2-2,-,-,TRBV9,TGTGCCAGCAGCGCAGGGGGACTGAACACCGGGGAGCTGTTTTTT,CASSAGGLNTGELFF
TRBJ2-3,-,-,TRBV21-1,TGTGCCAGCAGCGTCCCCGGGGCCACAGGGGGAGGTGATACGCAGTATTTT,CASSVPGATGGGDTQYF
TRBJ2-3,-,-,TRBV30,TGTGCCTGGAGTGTAACCGGAGGCACAGATACGCAGTATTTT,CAWSVTGGTDTQYF
TRBJ1-2,TRBD1,-,TRBV5-1,TGCGCCAGCAGCGAGACAGGGAATGGCTACACCTTC,CASSETGNGYTF
TRBJ1-2,TRBD1,-,TRBV7-2,TGTGCCAGCAGCCCAACAGGGGCCGTCGACTATGGCTACACCTTC,CASSPTGAVDYGYTF
TRBJ1-1,-,-,TRBV30,TGTGCCTACGAAGCAGGGAACACTGAAGCTTTCTTT,CAYEAGNTEAFF
TRBJ1-4,-,-,TRBV2,TGTGCCAGCAGGATTTGGGTTGAAAAACTGTTTTTT,CASRIWVEKLFF
TRBJ2-2,-,-,TRBV5-1,TGCGCCAGCAGCATATCGAGCGGGACAGTGAACACCGGGGAGCTGTTTTTT,CASSISSGTVNTGELFF
TRBJ2-1,-,-,TRBV18,TGTGCCAGCTCTGCAGGGTCCTACAATGAGCAGTTCTTC,CASSAGSYNEQFF
TRBJ1-2,-,-,TRBV11-2,TGTGCCAGCAGCTTAGGGGAGAGCTATGGCTACACCTTC,CASSLGESYGYTF
TRBJ2-3,-,-,TRBV6-2/TRBV6-3,TGTGCCAGCAGTTACCCGGAGGGGGGGTCAGATACGCAGTATTTT,CASSYPEGGSDTQYF
TRBJ1-1,-,-,TRBV12-3/TRBV12-4,TGTGCCAGCAGACAGGGATACACTGAAGCTTTCTTT,CASRQGYTEAFF
TRBJ1-2,-,few,TRBV3-1/TRBV3-2,TGTGCCAGCAGCCAAGGGCAGTACTATGGCTACACCTTC,CASSQGQYYGYTF
TRBJ2-4,TRBD1,-,TRBV19,TGTGCCAGTAGTATCCCTGGACAGGGCATCGTTCAGTACTTC,CASSIPGQGIVQYF
TRBJ1-2,-,-,TRBV14,TGTGCCAGCAGCGCCGGGACGGTTAGCTATGGCTACACCTTC,CASSAGTVSYGYTF
TRBJ2-3,-,once,TRBV18,TGTGCCAGCTCACCAAGGTTGGGGGGCACAGATACGCAGTATTTT,CASSPRLGGTDTQYF
TRBJ2-5,TRBD2,-,TRBV6-1,TGTGCCAGCAGAATCCAGCGGGGGGGATACGTGACCCAGTACTTC,CASRIQRGGYVTQYF
TRBJ1-1,-,-,TRBV18,TGTGCCAGCTCACCACCGGCGGCCGGGGAGACTGAAGCTTTCTTT,CASSPPAAGETEAFF
TRBJ1-4,TRBD1,-,TRBV6-2/TRBV6-3,TGTGCCAGCAGTGGCGGGACAGGGAGTTATGAAAAACTGTTTTTT,CASSGGTGSYEKLFF
TRBJ1-5,TRBD1,-,TRBV6-5,TGTGCCAGCAGTTCCGACAGGGGTAGCAATCAGCCCCAGCATTTT,CASSSDRGSNQPQHF
TRBJ2-3,-,once,TRBV7-3,TGTGCCAGCAGCCCACGGGGTTCCCCTAGCACAGATACGCAGTATTTT,CASSPRGSPSTDTQYF
TRBJ1-1,-,-,TRBV2,TGTGCCAGCAGGGGGGCTCGGGGCACTGAAGCTTTCTTT,CASRGARGTEAFF
TRBJ1-1,TRBD1,-,TRBV7-2,TGTGCCAGCAGCTTAGGGACAGGAGCAATGAACACTGAAGCTTTCTTT,CASSLGTGAMNTEAFF
TRBJ2-5,-,-,TRBV11-2,TGTGCCAGCAGCTTAGGCCAGCAAGAGACCCAGTACTTC,CASSLGQQETQYF
TRBJ1-2,-,-,TRBV5-6,TGTGCCAGCAGCTACGGGTGGGATGGCTACACCTTC,CASSYGWDGYTF
TRBJ1-2,TRBD1,-,TRBV6-5,TGTGCCAGCAGTTACTCGACTACCGGGACAGATCTTGGCTACACCTTC,CASSYSTTGTDLGYTF
TRBJ1-6,-,-,TRBV3-1/TRBV3-2,TGTGCCAGCAGCCAAGATCTTGGGGCGATTTCAAATTCACCCCTCCACTTT,CASSQDLGAISNSPLHF
TRBJ2-1,-,few,TRBV10-1,TGCGCCAGCAGTGATCGGGCAGGACGGCACAATGAGCAGTTCTTC,CASSDRAGRHNEQFF
TRBJ1-1,-,-,TRBV5-1,TGCGCCAGCCAAGAGACCGGGGGCCTGAACACTGAAGCTTTCTTT,CASQETGGLNTEAFF
TRBJ1-2,-,-,TRBV5-1,TGCGCCAGCAGCTTGGGGATCCCCTATGGCTACACCTTC,CASSLGIPYGYTF
TRBJ1-6,-,-,TRBV6-6,TGTGCCAGCAGCCTCAACAGGTCACCCCTCCACTTT,CASSLNRSPLHF
TRBJ1-2,-,-,TRBV10-3,TGTGCCATCAGTGACCCGACGGGGACGACAGCTAACTATGGCTACACCTTC,CAISDPTGTTANYGYTF
TRBJ1-6,TRBD1,-,TRBV5-1,TGCGCCAGCAGCAGAACAGGGGAAGTAGCTAATTCACCCCTCCACTTT,CASSRTGEVANSPLHF
TRBJ2-3,-,few,TRBV6-6,TGTGCCAGCAGCCGCCTCCTTCGGGATACGCAGTATTTT,CASSRLLRDTQYF
TRBJ2-2,-,-,TRBV7-3,TGTGCCAGCAGCTTAAAAAGTTATCAGGGAGTGAACACCGGGGAGCTGTTTTTT,CASSLKSYQGVNTGELFF
TRBJ1-1,-,-,TRBV18,TGTGCCACCACCGGACAGCGCACTGAAGCTTTCTTT,CATTGQRTEAFF
TRBJ1-5,-,once,TRBV2,TGTGCCAGCAGCCCACACGGCAATCAGCCCCAGCATTTT,CASSPHGNQPQHF
TRBJ2-5,TRBD2,-,TRBV5-4,TGTGCCAGCAGCTTGCGGGGGGGGGCAGAGACCCAGTACTTC,CASSLRGGAETQYF
TRBJ1-6,-,-,TRBV5-6,TGTGCCAGCAGCCGTGGCTGGGGTGACTCCTATAATTCACCCCTCCACTTT,CASSRGWGDSYNSPLHF
TRBJ2-2,TRBD2,-,TRBV24-1,TGTGCCACCAGTGTAGCGGGGCTCACGAACACCGGGGAGCTGTTTTTT,CATSVAGLTNTGELFF
TRBJ1-2,TRBD1,-,TRBV7-2,TGTGCCAGCAGCCCCGGGGGACAGGGGGCGCCCGGCTACACCTTC,CASSPGGQGAPGYTF
TRBJ1-1,TRBD1,-,TRBV24-1,TGTGCCACCAGTGACTACGACAGGGAGGACACTGAAGCTTTCTTT,CATSDYDREDTEAFF
TRBJ1-1,TRBD1,-,TRBV19,TGTGCCAGTAGTAAGGGACAGGGAAACACTGAAGCTTTCTTT,CASSKGQGNTEAFF
TRBJ1-3,-,-,TRBV19,TGTGCCAGTAGTCAACAGAGCTCTGGAAACACCATATATTTT,CASSQQSSGNTIYF